The following is a TCR beta chain sequence with its context. Trimming took off 8 bases at V and 4 bases at J, with 9 bases between the two ends. This CDR3 is built from 12 residues. Germline V gene data show CDR1 as MDHEN and CDR2 as SYDVKM. Original handling: Amplification of reference gene primers provided the estimated nucleated cell counts. Assay: immunoSEQ multiplex PCR; the TCRdb copy retains only in-frame clones and omits some. V, J and clone size are those of that table, while D and trimming were read from the DNA. Of 200,000 to 250,000 clones in the sample, roughly 85% were seen once. The sample originates from a study of blood T cell repertoires in COVID-19. Study-wide background: Acute and convalescent COVID-19 samples came from the United States, Italy and Spain.

Sample: peripheral blood. This sequence originates from a man aged 40-49 years with acute or convalescent COVID-19. V usage is TRBV28 and J usage is TRBJ1-5; D possibly corresponds to TRBD1 (5 bases). CDR3 sequence (DNA): TGTGCCAGCTACAGGAGTAATCAGCCCCAGCATTTT. It yields the protein CASYRSNQPQHF.